This T cell receptor (beta chain) was sequenced for a study of T cells in Graves' hyperthyroidism and ophthalmopathy. Turning to this clonotype: Its cognate antigen is unknown.

Disease lasting under 3 months, a NOSPECS grade of at least 4, and a Clinical Activity Score of at least 3 were features of the ophthalmopathy patients. Cells are PBMCs isolated from approximately 9.2 ml of fresh blood. V gave up 3 bases and J gave up 3 bases; unmatched junction bases: 7. This CDR3 contains 14 residues. Germline CDR1 reads GTSNPN; CDR2 reads SVGIG (reference sequence). Study conclusions and caveats: Blood held most thyroid clonotypes expanded above 0.001 frequency.

Amplified TCR beta CDR3 regions came from RNA transcripts. First-round RT-PCR with HTBI primers amplified the TCR CDR3 region. Each CDR3 protein gets one entry after TCRdb re-called the multiplex PCR reads with MiXCR. The data contain about 330,000 distinct CDR3 sequences, about an eighth of them singletons. This rearrangement joins TRBV30 to TRBJ2-7; 8 bases align to TRBD1. This clonotype originated in a woman aged 40 to 50 with Graves' ophthalmopathy. Material: blood. The CDR3 sequence is CAWSRTGMIYEQYF. The DNA of the CDR3 is TGTGCCTGGAGCCGGACAGGGATGATCTACGAGCAGTACTTC.